A selection of T cell receptor beta chains follows, all from one sample in a study of CD8+ T cells in alopecia areata. Sequencing was performed with immunoSEQ multiplex PCR; in TCRdb, only in-frame clones are kept and a portion is missing. Of fewer than 150,000 clones in the sample, 65% to 90% are singletons; the top ten hold around 25%. The source was CD8+ T cells sorted from blood, collected at week 4, from a patient treated with tofacitinib. The receptors shown here come from a human donor with alopecia areata. Each CDR3 is given with its conserved first and last residue. A D gene is named only where the DNA matches it firmly. Clone size is shown for a subset of rows, as once, few, many or a class of expanded clone.

CDR3 protein	CDR3 DNA	D gene	V gene	J gene	clone size
CASSLSSGYFEQYF	TGTGCCAGCAGTTTAAGTAGCGGGTATTTCGAGCAGTACTTC	TRBD2	TRBV27	TRBJ2-7	NA
CASQDMRNEKLFF	TGTGCCAGCCAGGACATGAGGAATGAAAAACTGTTTTTT	NA	TRBV6-6	TRBJ1-4	NA
CASSLGGTGNYGYTF	TGTGCCAGCAGTTTAGGAGGGACAGGGAACTATGGCTACACCTTC	TRBD1	TRBV27	TRBJ1-2	NA
CASSPRTGPTTDTQYF	TGCGCCAGCAGCCCCCGGACAGGGCCGACCACAGATACGCAGTATTTT	TRBD1	TRBV4-3	TRBJ2-3	NA
CASFRNGRLETQYF	TGTGCCAGCTTCCGAAACGGGAGGCTAGAGACCCAGTACTTC	TRBD2	TRBV6-6	TRBJ2-5	NA
CASSPGDRVGSYNEQFF	TGTGCCAGCTCACCAGGGGACAGGGTTGGGTCCTACAATGAGCAGTTCTTC	TRBD1	TRBV18	TRBJ2-1	NA
CASSPTGRSQETQYF	TGCGCCAGCAGCCCAACAGGGAGATCCCAAGAGACCCAGTACTTC	NA	TRBV4-1	TRBJ2-5	NA
CASSFWGNTEAFF	TGTGCCAGCAGTTTTTGGGGGAACACTGAAGCTTTCTTT	NA	TRBV27	TRBJ1-1	NA
CASSLSVPSGLAGYNEQFF	TGTGCCAGCAGCTTATCGGTCCCGTCGGGACTAGCGGGGTACAATGAGCAGTTCTTC	TRBD2	TRBV7-8	TRBJ2-1	NA
CASDETEGETQYF	TGTGCCAGCGATGAGACAGAGGGGGAGACCCAGTACTTC	NA	TRBV7-9	TRBJ2-5	NA
CSVEFQGYEQYF	TGCAGCGTTGAATTTCAGGGGTACGAGCAGTACTTC	NA	TRBV29-1	TRBJ2-7	NA
CATNSAGGYTF	TGTGCCACTAACTCGGCGGGTGGCTACACCTTC	NA	TRBV15	TRBJ1-2	NA
CASSIRDVGSYEQYF	TGTGCCAGCAGCATCCGGGACGTCGGCTCCTACGAGCAGTACTTC	NA	TRBV7-2	TRBJ2-7	few
CASSRSGVWETQYF	TGTGCCAGCAGCCGGAGCGGGGTCTGGGAGACCCAGTACTTC	TRBD2	TRBV7-6	TRBJ2-5	NA
CAIKEGVVDEQYF	TGTGCCATCAAGGAGGGAGTTGTGGACGAGCAGTACTTC	NA	TRBV10-3	TRBJ2-7	NA
CASSLVKGQQETQYF	TGTGCCAGCAGCTTAGTAAAGGGACAGCAAGAGACCCAGTACTTC	TRBD1	TRBV7-6	TRBJ2-5	NA
CASSSWTADTYEQYF	TGTGCCAGCAGTTCATGGACAGCCGACACCTACGAGCAGTACTTC	NA	TRBV6-6	TRBJ2-7	NA
CASSGQGLGETQYF	TGTGCCAGCAGCGGACAGGGTTTGGGGGAGACCCAGTACTTC	TRBD1	TRBV9	TRBJ2-5	NA
CASSQDGTGSYSYNEQFF	TGCGCCAGCAGCCAAGATGGGACAGGCTCATACTCCTACAATGAGCAGTTCTTC	TRBD1	TRBV4-3	TRBJ2-1	NA
CASSDLEEETQYF	TGTGCCAGCAGTGACCTAGAAGAAGAGACCCAGTACTTC	NA	TRBV6-1	TRBJ2-5	NA
CASSPNSGQNSPLHF	TGTGCCAGCAGTCCTAACTCGGGACAGAATTCACCCCTCCACTTT	TRBD1	TRBV6-5	TRBJ1-6	NA
CASTDRGLLGYEQYF	TGTGCCAGCACCGACAGGGGGCTGCTCGGCTACGAGCAGTACTTC	TRBD1	TRBV18	TRBJ2-7	NA
CASSVTVQANTGELFF	TGTGCCAGCAGCGTAACTGTCCAGGCAAACACCGGGGAGCTGTTTTTT	NA	TRBV9	TRBJ2-2	NA
CASSQDMGTSGGASQETQYF	TGCGCCAGCAGCCAAGATATGGGGACTAGCGGGGGGGCCTCCCAAGAGACCCAGTACTTC	TRBD2	TRBV4-3	TRBJ2-5	NA
CASGLGNRDQETQYF	TGTGCTAGTGGTTTGGGCAACAGGGATCAAGAGACCCAGTACTTC	NA	TRBV12-5	TRBJ2-5	once
CSVEDFYEQYF	TGCAGCGTTGAAGATTTCTACGAGCAGTACTTC	NA	TRBV29-1	TRBJ2-7	NA
CASSYQGQGSYEQYF	TGTGCCAGCAGTTACCAAGGACAGGGGAGCTACGAGCAGTACTTC	TRBD1	TRBV27	TRBJ2-7	NA
CASSMTGQQFF	TGTGCCAGTAGTATGACAGGTCAACAGTTCTTC	NA	TRBV19	TRBJ2-1	NA
CSVWFTGELFF	TGCAGCGTTTGGTTTACCGGGGAGCTGTTTTTT	NA	TRBV29-1	TRBJ2-2	NA
CASSYSGTGGSDEQFF	TGTGCCAGCAGTTACTCCGGGACAGGGGGGTCCGATGAGCAGTTCTTC	TRBD1	TRBV6-5	TRBJ2-1	NA
CAWSVAGGLDTQYF	TGTGCCTGGAGTGTGGCGGGGGGGCTAGATACGCAGTATTTT	TRBD2	TRBV30	TRBJ2-3	NA
CASGDVARTEAFF	TGTGCCAGCGGAGATGTGGCGAGAACTGAAGCTTTCTTT	NA	TRBV6-5	TRBJ1-1	NA
CAWSVAGGVNEQFF	TGTGCCTGGAGTGTAGCGGGGGGCGTTAATGAGCAGTTCTTC	TRBD2	TRBV30	TRBJ2-1	NA
CASSPGTLRGNEQFF	TGTGCCAGCAGCCCAGGGACCCTTCGGGGCAATGAGCAGTTCTTC	NA	TRBV5-6	TRBJ2-1	NA
CASSRTDVRGTDTQYF	TGTGCCAGCAGCAGAACGGACGTGCGGGGCACAGATACGCAGTATTTT	NA	TRBV21-1	TRBJ2-3	NA
CASSLGLQETQYF	TGTGCTAGCAGCCTCGGACTGCAAGAGACCCAGTACTTC	NA	TRBV7-7	TRBJ2-5	NA
CASSVLRGLTSTDTQYF	TGTGCCAGCAGCGTACTCCGCGGACTAACAAGCACAGATACGCAGTATTTT	NA	TRBV9	TRBJ2-3	NA
CASGFTVAKNIQYF	TGTGCTAGTGGTTTCACAGTAGCCAAAAACATTCAGTACTTC	NA	TRBV12-5	TRBJ2-4	NA
CASSHRTAATYEQYF	TGTGCCAGCAGCCATCGAACAGCGGCGACGTACGAGCAGTACTTC	NA	TRBV4-2	TRBJ2-7	NA
CASSGHSNTEAFF	TGTGCCAGCAGTGGACATTCGAACACTGAAGCTTTCTTT	NA	TRBV25-1	TRBJ1-1	NA
CASSWLPGPKGETQYF	TGTGCCAGCAGCTGGCTCCCCGGGCCCAAGGGGGAGACCCAGTACTTC	NA	TRBV5-8	TRBJ2-5	NA
CASSSLGQGGYYEQFF	TGTGCCAGCAGTTCCCTGGGGCAGGGGGGTTACTATGAGCAGTTCTTC	NA	TRBV27	TRBJ2-1	NA